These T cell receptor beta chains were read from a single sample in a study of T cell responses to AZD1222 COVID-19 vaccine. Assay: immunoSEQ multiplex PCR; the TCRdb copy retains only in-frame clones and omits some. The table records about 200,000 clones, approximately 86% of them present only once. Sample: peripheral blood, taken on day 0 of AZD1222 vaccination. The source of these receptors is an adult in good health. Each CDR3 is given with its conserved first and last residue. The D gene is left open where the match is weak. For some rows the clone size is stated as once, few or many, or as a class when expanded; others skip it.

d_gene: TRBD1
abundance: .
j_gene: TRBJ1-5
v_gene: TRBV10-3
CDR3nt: TGTGCCATCAGTGACAGGGGGCAACAGCCCCAGCATTTT
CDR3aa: CAISDRGQQPQHF

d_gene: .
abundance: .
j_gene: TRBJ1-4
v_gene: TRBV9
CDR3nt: TGTGCCAGCAGCGTAGATCCACTAGAAAAACTGTTTTTT
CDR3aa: CASSVDPLEKLFF

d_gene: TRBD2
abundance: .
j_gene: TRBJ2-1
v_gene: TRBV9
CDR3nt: TGTGCCAGCAGCGTAGGATGGCGGGGGGGTCCGAGTGAGCAGTTCTTC
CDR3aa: CASSVGWRGGPSEQFF

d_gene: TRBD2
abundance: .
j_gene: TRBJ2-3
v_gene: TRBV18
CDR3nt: TGTGCCAGCTCACGGCGCGGGGGGGCTTATGATACGCAGTATTTT
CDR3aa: CASSRRGGAYDTQYF

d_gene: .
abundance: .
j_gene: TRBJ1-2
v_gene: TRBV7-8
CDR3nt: TGTGCCAGCAGCTTAAGGGGGTTCGATGGCTACACCTTC
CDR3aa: CASSLRGFDGYTF

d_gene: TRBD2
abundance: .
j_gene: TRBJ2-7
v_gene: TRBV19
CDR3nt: TGTGCCAGTAGCAAGCGGGGGGGACCGCTCTCCTACGAGCAGTACTTC
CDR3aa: CASSKRGGPLSYEQYF

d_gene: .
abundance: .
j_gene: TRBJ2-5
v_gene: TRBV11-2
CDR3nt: TGTGCCAGCAGCTTACCCCGCGGGGGGACAGGCCAAGAGACCCAGTACTTC
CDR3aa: CASSLPRGGTGQETQYF

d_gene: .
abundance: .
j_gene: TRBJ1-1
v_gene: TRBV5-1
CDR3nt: TGCGCCAGCAGCCTGACTTCAACTGAAGCTTTCTTT
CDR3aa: CASSLTSTEAFF

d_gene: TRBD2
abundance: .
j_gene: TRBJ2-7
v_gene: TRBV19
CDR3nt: TGTGCCAGTAGTATTGGACTAGCGGGGACCTACGAGCAGTACTTC
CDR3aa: CASSIGLAGTYEQYF

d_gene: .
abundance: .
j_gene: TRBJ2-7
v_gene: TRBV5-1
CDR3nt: TGCGCCAGCAGCTTGGCCAAGGACGCCTCCTACGAGCAGTACTTC
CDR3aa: CASSLAKDASYEQYF

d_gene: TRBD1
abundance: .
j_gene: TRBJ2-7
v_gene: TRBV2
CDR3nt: TGTGCCAGCATATCCGCTCAGGGGGCCTACGAGCAGTACTTC
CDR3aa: CASISAQGAYEQYF

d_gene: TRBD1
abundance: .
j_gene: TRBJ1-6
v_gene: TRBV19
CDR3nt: TGTGCCAGTAGTAGGGACAGTAAGGGCCCACCCCTCCACTTT
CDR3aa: CASSRDSKGPPLHF

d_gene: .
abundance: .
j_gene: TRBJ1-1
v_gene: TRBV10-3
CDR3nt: TGTGCCATCAGTGAGTCAGCCGGAATCGGGATGAACACTGAAGCTTTCTTT
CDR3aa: CAISESAGIGMNTEAFF

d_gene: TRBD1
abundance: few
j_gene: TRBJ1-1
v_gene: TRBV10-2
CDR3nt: TGCGCCAGCGCGACAGGGTGGGGCACTGAAGCTTTCTTT
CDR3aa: CASATGWGTEAFF

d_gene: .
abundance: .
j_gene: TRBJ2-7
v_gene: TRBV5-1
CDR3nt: TGCGCCAGCAGCTTGGGGGGCTCCGCCTACGAGCAGTACTTC
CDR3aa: CASSLGGSAYEQYF

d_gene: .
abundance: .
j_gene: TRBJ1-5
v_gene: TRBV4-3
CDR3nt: TGCGCCAGCAGCCCATACACAGGGAATCAGCCCCAGCATTTT
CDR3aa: CASSPYTGNQPQHF

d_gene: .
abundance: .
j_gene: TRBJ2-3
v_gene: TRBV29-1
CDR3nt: TGCAGCGTTGAAGTGAGGGGGACCACAGATACGCAGTATTTT
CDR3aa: CSVEVRGTTDTQYF

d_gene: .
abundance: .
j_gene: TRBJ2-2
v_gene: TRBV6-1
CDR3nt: TGTGCCACAACCACGCCGGGACAGGAGCTGTTTTTT
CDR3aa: CATTTPGQELFF

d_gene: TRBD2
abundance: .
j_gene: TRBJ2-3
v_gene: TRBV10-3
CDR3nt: TGTGCCATCAGCGCCGCAGCGGGGGGGTTAGATACGCAGTATTTT
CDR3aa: CAISAAAGGLDTQYF

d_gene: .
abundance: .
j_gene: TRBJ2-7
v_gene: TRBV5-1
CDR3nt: TGCGCCAGCAGCCCCCGACAGGAGAGCTCCTACGAGCAGTACTTC
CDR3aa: CASSPRQESSYEQYF

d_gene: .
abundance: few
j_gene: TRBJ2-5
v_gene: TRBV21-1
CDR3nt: TGTGCCAGCAGCAAAAAAGGAGACGGAGAGACCCAGTACTTC
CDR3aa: CASSKKGDGETQYF